Following are 14 T cell receptor beta chains from one sample sequenced in a study of T-cell reconstitution after alpha-beta-depleted transplantation in children. The TCRbeta library was prepared with unique molecular identifiers. TCRdb ran MiXCR on the PCR reads and lists one entry per CDR3 protein. The data show some 500,000 distinct CDR3 sequences, with roughly 18% seen just once and roughly 3.3% held by the top ten. The sample here was PBMCs from the stem cell graft donor, taken from the stem cell graft. These receptors came from a human donor who donated a stem cell graft to a child with acute lymphoblastic leukemia.

V usage is TRBV20-1 and J usage is TRBJ2-3; 9 bases align to TRBD2. Trimming removed 3 bases from V and 7 bases from J; junction bases left unmatched: 14. Germline V CDR1 and CDR2: DFQATT, SNEGSKA (reference sequence). The CDR3 extends over 16 amino acids. As DNA, the CDR3 is TGCAGTGCTAGCCCTCCCTTTAGCGGGAGTTTAAATACGCAGTATTTT. It yields the protein CSASPPFSGSLNTQYF.

This clonotype has only a few counts. The chain is built from TRBV20-1 and TRBJ1-1; maybe TRBD1 (5 bases). CDR1 is DFQATT, CDR2 SNEGSKA, per germline (reference sequence). The CDR3 runs to 13 residues. Trimming took 6 bases from V and 6 from J, leaving 17 bases between them. The CDR3 sequence is CSATEGLGSEAFF. CDR3 DNA: TGCAGTGCAACGGAGGGGCTGGGATCTGAAGCTTTCTTT.

The J gene is TRBJ2-7, the V gene TRBV28; tentative D call: TRBD1 (5 bases). The V gene's germline CDR1 is MDHEN and CDR2 SYDVKM. V shed 6 bases and J shed 5 bases, with 20 bases lying between them. CDR3 size: 15 residues. The CDR3 loop reads CASRDDDSPLDEQYF. The CDR3 DNA reads TGTGCCAGCAGGGACGATGACAGTCCTCTCGACGAGCAGTACTTC.

The gene calls are TRBV7-9 and TRBJ1-1, with no clear D. CDR1 is SEHNR, CDR2 FQNEAQ, per germline (reference sequence). V was shortened by 1 base and J by 9 bases, with 9 bases between the two germline ends. CDR3 size: 12 residues. The CDR3 nucleotides read TGTGCCAGCAGCTTAGAGGCCCACAAAGCTTTCTTT. Its protein product is CASSLEAHKAFF.

The chain couples TRBV11-2 to TRBJ1-1; TRBD1 might be the D (6 bases). The V gene lost 0 bases and the J gene lost 5 bases, with 25 bases spanning the gap. The CDR3 spans 19 residues. From germline, CDR1 is SGHAT and CDR2 FQNNGV. CDR3 protein: CASSLDREGLGRTETEAFF. CDR3 DNA: TGTGCCAGCAGCTTAGATCGGGAGGGGCTCGGTAGGACAGAAACTGAAGCTTTCTTT.

The chain combines TRBV5-1 with TRBJ2-6; 9 bases align to TRBD1. V lost 0 bases, J lost 0 bases, and 4 bases stayed unmatched. The CDR3 is made up of 18 amino acids. Per the germline V gene, CDR1 is SGHRS and CDR2 is YFSETQ. The CDR3 coding sequence is TGCGCCAGCAGCTTGGGGGACAGGGAGAGCTCTGGGGCCAACGTCCTGACTTTC. Amino acid sequence: CASSLGDRESSGANVLTF.

The chain employs TRBV5-1 and TRBJ2-1, with 10 bases aligning to TRBD2. V lost 5 bases, J lost 4 bases, and 6 bases stayed unmatched. The germline gives CDR1 SGHRS, CDR2 YFSETQ. The CDR3 has 15 amino acids. This CDR3 reads CASRSAGGIYNEQFF. DNA for the CDR3: TGCGCCAGCAGGTCAGCGGGAGGGATTTACAATGAGCAGTTCTTC.

The CDR3 here is CASSQATGYQETQYF. The DNA of the CDR3 is TGTGCCAGCAGCCAAGCGACAGGATACCAAGAGACCCAGTACTTC. The J gene is TRBJ2-5, the V gene TRBV14; perhaps TRBD1 as D (6 bases). The V gene's germline CDR1 is SGHDN and CDR2 FVKESK. Deletions cut 1 base from V and 0 bases from J, with 9 bases between. The CDR3 totals 15 residues.

This clonotype turned up a few times. V gene TRBV14 combines with J gene TRBJ2-7; no clear D. Trimming took off 0 bases at V and 2 bases at J, with 8 bases between the two ends. This CDR3 has 14 amino acids. Germline values: CDR1 SGHDN, CDR2 FVKESK. CDR3: CASSQEGLTYEQYF. The CDR3, as DNA: TGTGCCAGCAGCCAAGAGGGGTTAACCTACGAGCAGTACTTC.

The genes are TRBV7-9 and TRBJ2-3; D not certain. The V end was cut by 0 bases, the J end by 6 bases, with 7 bases between. There are 13 residues in the CDR3. CDR1 is SEHNR and CDR2 is FQNEAQ in the germline V gene (reference sequence). In DNA form, the CDR3 reads TGTGCCAGCAGCTTAGCGATCGCGGATACGCAGTATTTT. Translating gives CASSLAIADTQYF.

This rearrangement joins TRBV7-9 to TRBJ2-1; D is perhaps TRBD1 or TRBD2 (7 bases each). The CDR3 covers 15 residues. Germline lookup yields CDR1 SEHNR and CDR2 FQNEAQ (reference sequence). Trimming took 2 bases from V and 8 from J, leaving 16 bases between them. The DNA for the CDR3 is TGTGCCAGCAGCTTATCAGGGGGGGCGGGCGATGAGCAGTTCTTC. This gives the protein CASSLSGGAGDEQFF.

V is TRBV27 and J is TRBJ1-5; a possible D gene is TRBD1 (6 bases). Germline CDR1 reads MNHEY; CDR2 reads SMNVEV (reference sequence). V lost 5 bases, J lost 7 bases, and 18 bases lay in between. CDR3 length: 15 amino acids. The CDR3 nucleotides read TGTGCCAGCAGTCCCTCTGGGGGGGGGCGACAGCCCCAGCATTTT. This sequence encodes CASSPSGGGRQPQHF.

This clonotype has only a few counts. V is TRBV5-1 and J is TRBJ1-2; D may be TRBD1 (6 bases). This CDR3 region has 13 residues. Germline assignment: CDR1 SGHRS and CDR2 YFSETQ. Trimming removed 3 bases at V and 4 bases at J, with 10 bases between. The CDR3 nucleotides are TGCGCCAGCAGCTCGACAGGAACCTATGGCTACACCTTC. Translation gives CASSSTGTYGYTF.

This clonotype was seen a few times. The V call is TRBV11-2, the J call TRBJ1-1, with a possible D match to TRBD1 (6 bases). This CDR3 comprises 16 residues. V lost 5 bases and J lost 0, with 16 bases in between. The germline CDR1 and CDR2 sequences are SGHAT and FQNNGV. This chain's CDR3 is CASSTSQDSMNTEAFF. CDR3 nucleotide sequence: TGTGCCAGCAGCACGAGCCAGGACAGCATGAACACTGAAGCTTTCTTT.